A selection of T cell receptor beta chains follows, all from one sample in a study of OX40 agonist ivuxolimab in advanced cancers. Sequenced by immunoSEQ multiplex PCR; TCRdb stores in-frame clones only, minus some. The repertoire consists of roughly 70,000 clones, with about four fifths occurring once and the leading ten covering approximately 1%. Sequenced here: CD4+ or CD8+ T cells sorted from blood, sampled in a trial of the OX40 agonist ivuxolimab. These receptors all stem from an adult with an advanced solid tumor such as melanoma, head and neck, liver or kidney cancer. Both conserved end residues are part of each CDR3. D genes are given only for firm matches. Expanded clones get a size class; other rows say once, few or many, or leave the size out.

V gene: TRBV6-5; D gene: .; clone size: .; J gene: TRBJ2-1; CDR3 protein: CASSLSRGNEQFF; CDR3 DNA: TGTGCCAGCAGTCTCAGCAGGGGCAATGAGCAGTTCTTC
V gene: TRBV6-1; D gene: .; clone size: .; J gene: TRBJ2-6; CDR3 protein: CASSEARLSGANVLTF; CDR3 DNA: TGTGCCAGCAGTGAAGCGCGTCTGTCTGGGGCCAACGTCCTGACTTTC
V gene: TRBV29-1; D gene: .; clone size: .; J gene: TRBJ1-3; CDR3 protein: CSVVVSLYSGDTIYF; CDR3 DNA: TGCAGCGTTGTCGTTTCGCTCTATTCCGGGGACACCATATATTTT
V gene: TRBV19; D gene: .; clone size: .; J gene: TRBJ2-5; CDR3 protein: CASSIAGGGETQYF; CDR3 DNA: TGTGCCAGTAGTATAGCTGGGGGCGGGGAGACCCAGTACTTC
V gene: TRBV7-2; D gene: TRBD2; clone size: .; J gene: TRBJ2-4; CDR3 protein: CASSLVSGGFKNIQYF; CDR3 DNA: TGTGCCAGCAGCTTAGTTAGCGGGGGGTTCAAAAACATTCAGTACTTC
V gene: TRBV6-5; D gene: .; clone size: .; J gene: TRBJ1-3; CDR3 protein: CASTPGGGGNTIYF; CDR3 DNA: TGTGCCAGCACCCCGGGGGGGGGTGGAAACACCATATATTTT
V gene: TRBV5-5; D gene: .; clone size: .; J gene: TRBJ1-5; CDR3 protein: CASSLHRAAGQPQHF; CDR3 DNA: TGTGCCAGCAGCCTCCACCGGGCCGCGGGTCAGCCCCAGCATTTT
V gene: TRBV14; D gene: TRBD2; clone size: .; J gene: TRBJ2-1; CDR3 protein: CASSRLAGGRNEQFF; CDR3 DNA: TGTGCCAGCAGCCGACTAGCGGGGGGAAGGAATGAGCAGTTCTTC
V gene: TRBV7-9; D gene: TRBD1; clone size: .; J gene: TRBJ1-5; CDR3 protein: CASSLGTGNQPQHF; CDR3 DNA: TGTGCCAGCAGCTTGGGGACAGGCAATCAGCCCCAGCATTTT
V gene: TRBV15; D gene: TRBD1; clone size: .; J gene: TRBJ2-7; CDR3 protein: CATSRTGTGGFEQYF; CDR3 DNA: TGTGCCACCAGCAGGACCGGGACAGGGGGCTTCGAGCAGTACTTC
V gene: TRBV6-6; D gene: .; clone size: few; J gene: TRBJ2-2; CDR3 protein: CATTDTGELFF; CDR3 DNA: TGTGCCACGACGGACACCGGGGAGCTGTTTTTT
V gene: TRBV11-2; D gene: .; clone size: .; J gene: TRBJ2-2; CDR3 protein: CASSRVERGNTGELFF; CDR3 DNA: TGTGCCAGCAGCCGTGTGGAGAGAGGGAACACCGGGGAGCTGTTTTTT
V gene: TRBV5-6; D gene: .; clone size: .; J gene: TRBJ1-2; CDR3 protein: CASRRSGRGGYTF; CDR3 DNA: TGTGCCAGCCGGAGGTCGGGCCGGGGCGGCTACACCTTC
V gene: TRBV5-1; D gene: .; clone size: once; J gene: TRBJ2-2; CDR3 protein: CASSLTGSTGELFF; CDR3 DNA: TGCGCCAGCAGCTTAACAGGGAGCACCGGGGAGCTGTTTTTT
V gene: TRBV6-5; D gene: .; clone size: .; J gene: TRBJ2-1; CDR3 protein: CASSHRRSYNEQFF; CDR3 DNA: TGTGCCAGCAGTCACCGGAGGTCCTACAATGAGCAGTTCTTC
V gene: TRBV11-2; D gene: .; clone size: .; J gene: TRBJ1-2; CDR3 protein: CASSVNGRGYTF; CDR3 DNA: TGTGCCAGCAGCGTAAACGGAAGGGGCTACACCTTC
V gene: TRBV5-1; D gene: .; clone size: few; J gene: TRBJ1-2; CDR3 protein: CASSLDAGRYGYTF; CDR3 DNA: TGCGCCAGCAGCTTGGATGCAGGGAGGTATGGCTACACCTTC
V gene: TRBV6-6; D gene: .; clone size: .; J gene: TRBJ2-3; CDR3 protein: CASAVSTIDTQYF; CDR3 DNA: TGTGCCTCAGCGGTTTCAACCATAGATACGCAGTATTTT
V gene: TRBV7-6; D gene: TRBD1; clone size: .; J gene: TRBJ1-6; CDR3 protein: CASSLAPQGGTANSPLHF; CDR3 DNA: TGTGCCAGCAGCTTAGCACCTCAGGGGGGGACAGCGAATTCACCCCTCCACTTT
V gene: TRBV5-1; D gene: .; clone size: .; J gene: TRBJ2-4; CDR3 protein: CASSLLGALAKNIQYF; CDR3 DNA: TGCGCCAGCAGCTTGCTTGGGGCTCTAGCCAAAAACATTCAGTACTTC
V gene: TRBV27; D gene: .; clone size: .; J gene: TRBJ1-4; CDR3 protein: CASSPLARATNEKLFF; CDR3 DNA: TGTGCCAGCAGTCCGTTGGCTAGGGCAACTAATGAAAAACTGTTTTTT
V gene: TRBV20-1; D gene: .; clone size: .; J gene: TRBJ1-1; CDR3 protein: CSAPQGTEAFF; CDR3 DNA: TGCAGTGCGCCGCAGGGGACTGAAGCTTTCTTT
V gene: TRBV11-2; D gene: TRBD2; clone size: .; J gene: TRBJ2-2; CDR3 protein: CASSPLAGENSGELFF; CDR3 DNA: TGTGCCAGCAGCCCACTAGCGGGGGAGAATAGCGGGGAGCTGTTTTTT
V gene: TRBV2; D gene: .; clone size: .; J gene: TRBJ1-2; CDR3 protein: CASSEEGQIHYGYTF; CDR3 DNA: TGTGCCAGCAGTGAAGAGGGGCAGATTCACTATGGCTACACCTTC
V gene: TRBV6-1; D gene: TRBD2; clone size: .; J gene: TRBJ2-1; CDR3 protein: CASMSLAGTYNEQFF; CDR3 DNA: TGTGCCAGCATGTCGCTAGCGGGGACCTACAATGAGCAGTTCTTC
V gene: TRBV7-9; D gene: TRBD2; clone size: .; J gene: TRBJ2-3; CDR3 protein: CASSETSGGYTDTQYF; CDR3 DNA: TGTGCCAGCAGCGAGACTAGCGGGGGCTACACAGATACGCAGTATTTT
V gene: TRBV7-9; D gene: .; clone size: few; J gene: TRBJ2-7; CDR3 protein: CASSREWKQYF; CDR3 DNA: TGTGCCAGCAGCAGGGAATGGAAGCAGTACTTC
V gene: TRBV27; D gene: .; clone size: .; J gene: TRBJ2-3; CDR3 protein: CASSLRRTQYF; CDR3 DNA: TGTGCCAGCAGTTTAAGACGTACGCAGTATTTT
V gene: TRBV6-5; D gene: TRBD2; clone size: .; J gene: TRBJ2-7; CDR3 protein: CASSGLAGGTYEQYF; CDR3 DNA: TGTGCCAGCAGTGGACTAGCGGGGGGAACCTACGAGCAGTACTTC
V gene: TRBV30; D gene: TRBD1; clone size: .; J gene: TRBJ2-3; CDR3 protein: CAWKGAGQGITDTQYF; CDR3 DNA: TGTGCCTGGAAGGGGGCAGGACAGGGCATCACAGATACGCAGTATTTT
V gene: TRBV4-2; D gene: .; clone size: .; J gene: TRBJ1-1; CDR3 protein: CASSQDQELAEAFF; CDR3 DNA: TGTGCCAGCAGCCAAGATCAGGAGTTAGCTGAAGCTTTCTTT
V gene: TRBV2; D gene: TRBD1; clone size: .; J gene: TRBJ1-2; CDR3 protein: CASSDDRGGYGYTF; CDR3 DNA: TGTGCCAGCAGCGATGACAGGGGTGGCTATGGCTACACCTTC
V gene: TRBV5-1; D gene: TRBD2; clone size: few; J gene: TRBJ2-1; CDR3 protein: CASSPFLAGGEQFF; CDR3 DNA: TGCGCCAGCAGCCCTTTCCTAGCGGGGGGTGAGCAGTTCTTC
V gene: TRBV4-1; D gene: .; clone size: .; J gene: TRBJ2-2; CDR3 protein: CASSQDGQITGELFF; CDR3 DNA: TGCGCCAGCAGCCAAGACGGACAGATAACCGGGGAGCTGTTTTTT
V gene: TRBV11-1; D gene: .; clone size: .; J gene: TRBJ2-1; CDR3 protein: CASSSGISSFF; CDR3 DNA: TGTGCCAGCAGCTCCGGGATCTCGTCGTTCTTC
V gene: TRBV28; D gene: .; clone size: .; J gene: TRBJ2-1; CDR3 protein: CASSLPVLNEQFF; CDR3 DNA: TGTGCCAGCAGTTTACCGGTCCTGAATGAGCAGTTCTTC